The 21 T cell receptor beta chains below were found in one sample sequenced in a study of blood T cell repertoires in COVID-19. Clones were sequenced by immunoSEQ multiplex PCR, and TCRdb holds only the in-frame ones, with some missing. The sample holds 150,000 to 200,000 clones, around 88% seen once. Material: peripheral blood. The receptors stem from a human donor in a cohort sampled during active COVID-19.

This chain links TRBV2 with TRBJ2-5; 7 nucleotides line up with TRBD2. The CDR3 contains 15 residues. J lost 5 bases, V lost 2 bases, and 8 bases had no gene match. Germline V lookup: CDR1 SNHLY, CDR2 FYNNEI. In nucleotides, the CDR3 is TGTGCCAGCAGTGAACTGTGGGGAGGGCGGGAGACCCAGTACTTC. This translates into CASSELWGGRETQYF. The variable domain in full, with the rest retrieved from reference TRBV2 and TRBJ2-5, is EPEVTQTPSHQVTQMGQEVILRCVPISNHLYFYWYRQILGQKVEFLVSFYNNEISEKSEIFDDQFSVERPDGSNFTLKIRSTKLEDSAMYFCASSELWGGRETQYFGPGTRLLVL.

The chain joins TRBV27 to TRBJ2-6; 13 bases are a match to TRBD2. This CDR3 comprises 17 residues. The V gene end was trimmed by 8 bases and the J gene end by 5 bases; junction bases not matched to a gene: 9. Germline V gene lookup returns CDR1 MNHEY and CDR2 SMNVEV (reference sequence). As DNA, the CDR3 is TGTGCCAGCTGGTCCACTAGCGGGAGGGTGTGGGCCAACGTCCTGACTTTC. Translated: CASWSTSGRVWANVLTF. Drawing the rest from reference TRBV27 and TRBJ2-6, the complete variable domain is EAQVTQNPRYLITVTGKKLTVTCSQNMNHEYMSWYRQDPGLGLRQIYYSMNVEVTDKGDVPEGYKVSRKEKRNFPLILESPSPNQTSLYFCASWSTSGRVWANVLTFGAGSRLTVL.

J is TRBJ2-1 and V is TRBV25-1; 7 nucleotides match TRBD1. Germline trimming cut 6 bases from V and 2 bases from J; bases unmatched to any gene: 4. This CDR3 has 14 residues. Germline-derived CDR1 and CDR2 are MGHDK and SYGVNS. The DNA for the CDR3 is TGTGCCAGCAGCCACAGGGGAGCCTACAATGAGCAGTTCTTC. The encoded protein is CASSHRGAYNEQFF. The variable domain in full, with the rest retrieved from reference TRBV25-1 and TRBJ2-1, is EADIYQTPRYLVIGTGKKITLECSQTMGHDKMYWYQQDPGMELHLIHYSYGVNSTEKGDLSSESTVSRIRTEHFPLTLESARPSHTSQYLCASSHRGAYNEQFFGPGTRLTVL.

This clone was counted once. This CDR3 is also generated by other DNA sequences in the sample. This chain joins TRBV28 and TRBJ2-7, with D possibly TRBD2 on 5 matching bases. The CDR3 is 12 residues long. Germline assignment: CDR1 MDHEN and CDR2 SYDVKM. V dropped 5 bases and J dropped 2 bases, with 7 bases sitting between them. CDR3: CASSPGAYEQYF. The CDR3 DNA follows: TGTGCCAGCAGTCCCGGGGCCTACGAGCAGTACTTC.

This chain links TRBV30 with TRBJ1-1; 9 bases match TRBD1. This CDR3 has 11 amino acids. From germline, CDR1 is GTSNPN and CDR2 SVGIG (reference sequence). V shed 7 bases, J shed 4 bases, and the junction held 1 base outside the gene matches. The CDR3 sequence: CALTGGTEAFF. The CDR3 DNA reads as TGTGCCTTGACAGGGGGCACTGAAGCTTTCTTT.

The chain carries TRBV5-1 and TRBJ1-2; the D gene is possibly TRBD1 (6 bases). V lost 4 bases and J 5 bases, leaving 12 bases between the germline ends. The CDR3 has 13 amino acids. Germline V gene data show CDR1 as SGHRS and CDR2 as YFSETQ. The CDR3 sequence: CASSPIQGYGYTF. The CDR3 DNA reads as TGCGCCAGCAGCCCGATTCAGGGGTATGGCTACACCTTC. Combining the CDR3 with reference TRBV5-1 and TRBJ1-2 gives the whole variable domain KAGVTQTPRYLIKTRGQQVTLSCSPISGHRSVSWYQQTPGQGLQFLFEYFSETQRNKGNFPGRFSGRQFSNSRSEMNVSTLELGDSALYLCASSPIQGYGYTFGSGTRLTVV.

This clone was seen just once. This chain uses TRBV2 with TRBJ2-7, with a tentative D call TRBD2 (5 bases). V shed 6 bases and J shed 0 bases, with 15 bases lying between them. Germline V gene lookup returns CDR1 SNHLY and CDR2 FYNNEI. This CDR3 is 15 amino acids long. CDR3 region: CASRAREGSSYEQYF. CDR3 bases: TGTGCCAGCAGAGCTAGGGAAGGGAGCTCCTACGAGCAGTACTTC.

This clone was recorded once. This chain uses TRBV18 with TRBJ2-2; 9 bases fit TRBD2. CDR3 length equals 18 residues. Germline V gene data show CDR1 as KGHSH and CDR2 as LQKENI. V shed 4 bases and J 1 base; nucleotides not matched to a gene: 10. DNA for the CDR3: TGTGCCAGCTCACGAAGGGATTTAGCGGGGGAGAACACCGGGGAGCTGTTTTTT. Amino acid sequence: CASSRRDLAGENTGELFF.

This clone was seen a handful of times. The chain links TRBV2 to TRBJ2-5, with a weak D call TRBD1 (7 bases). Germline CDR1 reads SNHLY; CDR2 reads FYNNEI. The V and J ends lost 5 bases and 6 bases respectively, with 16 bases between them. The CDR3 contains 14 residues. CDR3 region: CASSTTGAGQTQYF. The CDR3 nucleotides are TGTGCCAGCAGTACAACAGGGGCGGGACAGACCCAGTACTTC.

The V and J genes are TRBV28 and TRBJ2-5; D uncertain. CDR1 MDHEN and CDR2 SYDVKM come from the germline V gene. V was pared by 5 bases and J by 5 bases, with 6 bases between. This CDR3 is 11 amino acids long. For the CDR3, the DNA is TGTGCCAGCAGTCGCAGGGAGACCCAGTACTTC. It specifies CASSRRETQYF. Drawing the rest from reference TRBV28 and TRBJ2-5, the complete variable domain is DVKVTQSSRYLVKRTGEKVFLECVQDMDHENMFWYRQDPGLGLRLIYFSYDVKMKEKGDIPEGYSVSREKKERFSLILESASTNQTSMYLCASSRRETQYFGPGTRLLVL.

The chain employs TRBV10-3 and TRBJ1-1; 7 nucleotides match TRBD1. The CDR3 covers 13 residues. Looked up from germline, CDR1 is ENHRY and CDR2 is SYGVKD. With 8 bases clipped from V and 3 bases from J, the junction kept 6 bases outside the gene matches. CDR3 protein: CAISAGGHTEAFF. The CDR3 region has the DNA TGTGCCATCTCAGCAGGGGGGCACACTGAAGCTTTCTTT.

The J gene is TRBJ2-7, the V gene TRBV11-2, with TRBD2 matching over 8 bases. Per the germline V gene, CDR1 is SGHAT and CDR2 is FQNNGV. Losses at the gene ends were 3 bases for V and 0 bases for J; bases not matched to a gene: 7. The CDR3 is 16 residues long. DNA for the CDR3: TGTGCCAGCAGCTTCGGTCTAGCGGGCGTCTCCTACGAGCAGTACTTC. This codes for CASSFGLAGVSYEQYF.

The CDR3 here is CASSLHSSYEQYF. CDR3 nucleotide sequence: TGTGCCAGCAGCTTACACAGCTCCTACGAGCAGTACTTC. The chain has TRBV7-8 and TRBJ2-7, with D unclear. Germline V gene lookup returns CDR1 SGHVS and CDR2 FQNEAQ. The CDR3 contains 13 residues. Deletions cut 2 bases from V and 0 bases from J, with 5 bases between.

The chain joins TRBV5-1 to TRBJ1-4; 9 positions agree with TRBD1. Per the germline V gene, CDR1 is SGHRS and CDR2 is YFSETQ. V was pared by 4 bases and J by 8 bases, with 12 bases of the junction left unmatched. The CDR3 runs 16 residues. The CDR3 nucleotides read TGCGCCAGCAGCCTGTTGATGGGACAGGGTCGGGAAAAACTGTTTTTT. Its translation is CASSLLMGQGREKLFF.

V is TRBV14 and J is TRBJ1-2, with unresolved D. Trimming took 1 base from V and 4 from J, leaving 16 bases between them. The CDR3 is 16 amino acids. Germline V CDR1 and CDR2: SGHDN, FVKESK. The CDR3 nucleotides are TGTGCCAGCAGCCAAGGGTACCAGATGTTTGGCTATGGCTACACCTTC. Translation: CASSQGYQMFGYGYTF.

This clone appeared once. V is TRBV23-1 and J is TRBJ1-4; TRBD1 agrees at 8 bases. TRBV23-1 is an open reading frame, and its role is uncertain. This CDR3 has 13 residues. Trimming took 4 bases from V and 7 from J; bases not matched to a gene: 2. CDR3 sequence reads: CASSPGGGEKLFF. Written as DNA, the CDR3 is TGCGCCAGCAGTCCAGGGGGCGGTGAAAAACTGTTTTTT.

The CDR3 protein is CASSTEVAGGPAETQYF. The CDR3 DNA sequence: TGTGCCAGCAGTACCGAGGTAGCGGGAGGGCCTGCTGAGACCCAGTACTTC. The chain has TRBV2 and TRBJ2-5, with 11 nucleotides matching TRBD2. V shed 5 bases, J shed 5 bases, and the junction held 13 bases outside the gene matches. There are 17 residues in the CDR3. Germline assignment: CDR1 SNHLY and CDR2 FYNNEI.

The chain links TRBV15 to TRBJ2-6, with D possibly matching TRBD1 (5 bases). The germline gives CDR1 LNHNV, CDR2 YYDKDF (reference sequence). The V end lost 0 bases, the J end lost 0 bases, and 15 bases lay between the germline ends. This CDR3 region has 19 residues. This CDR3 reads CATSRDRVAKGSGANVLTF. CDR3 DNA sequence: TGTGCCACCAGCAGAGACAGGGTAGCTAAAGGCTCTGGGGCCAACGTCCTGACTTTC.

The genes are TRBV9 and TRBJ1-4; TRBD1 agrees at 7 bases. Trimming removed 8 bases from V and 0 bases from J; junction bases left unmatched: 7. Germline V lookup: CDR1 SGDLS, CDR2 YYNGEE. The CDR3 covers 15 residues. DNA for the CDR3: TGTGCCAGACTCCGACAGGGCGCAACTAATGAAAAACTGTTTTTT. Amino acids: CARLRQGATNEKLFF. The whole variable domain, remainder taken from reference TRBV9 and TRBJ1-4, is DSGVTQTPKHLITATGQRVTLRCSPRSGDLSVYWYQQSLDQGLQFLIQYYNGEERAKGNILERFSAQQFPDLHSELNLSSLELGDSALYFCARLRQGATNEKLFFGSGTQLSVL.

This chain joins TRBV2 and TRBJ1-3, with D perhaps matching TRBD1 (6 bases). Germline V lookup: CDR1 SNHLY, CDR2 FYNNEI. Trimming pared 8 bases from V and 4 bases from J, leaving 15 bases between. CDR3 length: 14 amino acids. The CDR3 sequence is CASVGGGLGNTIYF. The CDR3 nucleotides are TGTGCCAGCGTCGGGGGGGGCCTAGGAAACACCATATATTTT.

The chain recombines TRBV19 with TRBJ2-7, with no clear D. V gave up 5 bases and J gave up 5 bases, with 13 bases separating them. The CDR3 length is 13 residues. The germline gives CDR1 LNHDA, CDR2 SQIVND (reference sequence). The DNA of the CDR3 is TGTGCCAGTAGTGGGTCCCAGGTCGACGAGCAGTACTTC. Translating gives CASSGSQVDEQYF.